Below, one T cell receptor beta chain is given with its context. The antigen is undetermined. TEMRA cells were FACS-enriched, with CD8+ and CD4+ T cells isolated negatively. An input of roughly 0.5 to 1 ug of RNA was subjected to reverse transcription using random hexamers. TCRdb reanalysed the immunoSEQ multiplex PCR reads using MiXCR and keeps one entry per CDR3 protein. The data show roughly 150,000 distinct CDR3 sequences, approximately 96% seen once. The CDR3 is made up of 14 amino acids. CDR1 is SNHLY, CDR2 FYNNEI, per germline. Trimming left V 5 bases short and J 2 bases short, with 10 bases between. These data come from a study of CD8 T cells in Susac syndrome. Turning to the study itself: When blood was drawn, the patients with Susac syndrome were therapy-naive, on corticosteroids, or on intravenous immunoglobulin alone.

General study results and limits: The CD4+ T cell repertoires from Susac syndrome exhibited no clonal expansion.

Material for sequencing was CD4+ T cells from PBMCs. The chain uses TRBV2 and TRBJ1-5; D is ambiguous. This receptor was obtained from a human donor with Susac syndrome. CDR3 sequence reads: CASSRGYGNQPQHF. The CDR3 DNA reads TGTGCCAGCAGTCGGGGATATGGCAATCAGCCCCAGCATTTT.